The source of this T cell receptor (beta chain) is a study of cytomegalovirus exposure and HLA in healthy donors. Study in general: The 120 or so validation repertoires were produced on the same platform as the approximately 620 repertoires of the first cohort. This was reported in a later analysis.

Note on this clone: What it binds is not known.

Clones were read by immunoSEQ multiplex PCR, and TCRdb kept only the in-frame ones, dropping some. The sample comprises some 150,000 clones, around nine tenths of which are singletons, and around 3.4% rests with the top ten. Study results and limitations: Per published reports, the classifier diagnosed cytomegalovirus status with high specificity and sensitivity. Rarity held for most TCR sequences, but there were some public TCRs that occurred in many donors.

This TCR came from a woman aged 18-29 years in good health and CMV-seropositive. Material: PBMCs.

The CDR3 loop is CASSLERGSGNTIYF. The CDR3 nucleotides are TGTGCCAGCAGCTTAGAACGGGGGTCTGGAAACACCATATATTTT. V is TRBV7-6 and J is TRBJ1-3; D perhaps matches TRBD1 (5 bases). V was cut by 1 base and J by 1 base, with 8 bases left in between. The length of the CDR3 is 15 residues. CDR1 and CDR2 from the germline V gene are SGHVS and FNYEAQ.